This T cell receptor beta chain originates from a study of vaccination and CD4 T cells after COVID-19. Study-wide context: Convalescent patients were SARS-CoV-2 positive by nasal swab PCR; about nine mild, one severe.

This clonotype was seen more than once but under ten times. The antigen is undetermined. The Oncomine TCR Beta short-read assay was applied to DNA of cultured CD4+ T cells. TCRdb processed the PCR reads anew with MiXCR; each CDR3 protein has one entry. The sample yields 20,000 to 25,000 distinct CDR3 sequences, less than 40% seen once. As for time point: late sampling 161 to 241 days after vaccination in a few convalescent patients. Treatment noted: approximately nine-day PBMC culture with coronavirus spike peptide pools or control peptides (ViraFEST assay). ViraFEST used peptide pools to expand antigen-specific T cells, then sequenced TCRs. The TCR originated in a human donor who had recovered from COVID-19. This specimen was CD4+ T cells from blood, cultured in vitro, taken about 7 months after SARS-CoV-2 vaccination.

The CDR3 sequence: CAISHVGTNYGYTF. The CDR3 bases are TGTGCCATCAGCCACGTGGGGACCAACTATGGCTACACCTTC. This rearrangement joins TRBV10-3 to TRBJ1-2, with D possibly TRBD1 on 5 matching bases. Trimming removed 6 bases from V and 2 bases from J, with 13 bases in between. The CDR3 has 14 residues. Looked up from germline, CDR1 is ENHRY and CDR2 is SYGVKD.